The 30 T cell receptor beta chains below were found in one sample sequenced in a study of shared clonotypes between healthy human individuals. Method: immunoSEQ multiplex PCR; TCRdb's copy keeps in-frame clones and lacks some. The profile shows about 1 million clones, approximately 72% of them singletons. Sequenced sample: memory CD4+ T cells sorted from blood. Subset: CD45RA-negative fraction. The receptors stem from a man in his late teens or twenties in good health.

This chain uses TRBV30 with TRBJ2-6; D is uncertain. Germline CDR1 is GTSNPN and CDR2 is SVGIG (reference sequence). V dropped 0 bases and J dropped 2 bases, with 14 bases sitting between them. This CDR3 has 17 amino acids. The CDR3 region has the DNA TGTGCCTGGAGTGTACTGGGGTTGTTTGCTGGGGCCAACGTCCTGACTTTC. Protein sequence: CAWSVLGLFAGANVLTF.

The gene calls are TRBV2 and TRBJ2-7; the D gene is possibly TRBD1 (6 bases). Germline CDR1 reads SNHLY; CDR2 reads FYNNEI. V was trimmed by 6 bases and J by 1 base, leaving 10 bases between them. The CDR3 is 13 amino acids. CDR3 coding DNA: TGTGCCAGCAGGGCAGGGGTTTCCTACGAGCAGTACTTC. This translates into CASRAGVSYEQYF.

This chain links TRBV5-4 with TRBJ1-2, with D perhaps matching TRBD1 (6 bases). This CDR3 is 16 amino acids long. V shed 4 bases and J shed 5 bases, with 21 bases lying between them. Germline-derived CDR1 and CDR2 are SGHNT and YYREEE (reference sequence). Here the CDR3 reads CASSPPGAEGRYGYTF. The CDR3 DNA sequence: TGTGCCAGCAGCCCGCCGGGGGCCGAGGGACGTTATGGCTACACCTTC.

The table lists this clone with a few counts. V is TRBV10-3 and J is TRBJ2-2; maybe TRBD1 (5 bases). There are 12 residues in the CDR3. Germline CDR1 reads ENHRY; CDR2 reads SYGVKD. Trimming shortened V by 11 bases and J by 3 bases, and 10 bases separated the two germline ends. In nucleotides, the CDR3 is TGTGCCTACCAGGGATACACCGGGGAGCTGTTTTTT. Amino acids: CAYQGYTGELFF.

In its sample, this clone was seen many times. The J gene is TRBJ2-6, the V gene TRBV19; D may be TRBD1 (6 bases). The V gene's germline CDR1 is LNHDA and CDR2 SQIVND (reference sequence). Trimming shortened V by 9 bases and J by 1 base, and 13 bases separated the two germline ends. The CDR3 totals 15 residues. In nucleotides, the CDR3 is TGTGCCAGCACGAACGACAGGTCTGGGGCCAACGTCCTGACTTTC. It yields the protein CASTNDRSGANVLTF.

This clone turned up a few times. The chain is built from TRBV5-1 and TRBJ2-7; D may be TRBD2 (6 bases). V dropped 0 bases and J dropped 7 bases, with 14 bases sitting between them. CDR3 length: 14 residues. The V gene's germline CDR1 is SGHRS and CDR2 YFSETQ. In DNA form, the CDR3 reads TGCGCCAGCAGCTTGGGTAGCGGTTTATTAGAGCAGTACTTC. This codes for CASSLGSGLLEQYF.

The chain joins TRBV6-6 to TRBJ1-5; D not certain. V lost 7 bases to trimming and J lost 0 bases, with 13 bases between them. This CDR3 comprises 15 residues. The germline V gene has CDR1 MNHNY and CDR2 SVGAGI (reference sequence). CDR3 DNA: TGTGCCAGCATCCCCGCGGCCGGTAGCAATCAGCCCCAGCATTTT. Its protein is CASIPAAGSNQPQHF.

This clone was detected only a few times. The chain carries TRBV7-8 and TRBJ2-1; the D gene is possibly TRBD1 (5 bases). Trimming took 5 bases from V and 0 from J, leaving 11 bases between them. The CDR3 covers 15 residues. From germline, CDR1 is SGHVS and CDR2 FQNEAQ. CDR3 sequence: CASSQPGISYNEQFF. The CDR3 bases are TGTGCCAGCAGCCAGCCAGGGATCTCCTACAATGAGCAGTTCTTC.

V gene TRBV28 combines with J gene TRBJ1-2, with D perhaps TRBD1 (5 bases). V shed 1 base and J shed 4 bases, with 7 bases lying between them. CDR1 is MDHEN, CDR2 SYDVKM, per germline. This CDR3 is built from 13 residues. CDR3 DNA: TGTGCCAGCAGTTTATCAGGGTTCTATGGCTACACCTTC. Encoded protein: CASSLSGFYGYTF.

This chain links TRBV5-5 with TRBJ2-5; the D gene is possibly TRBD1 (6 bases). The length of the CDR3 is 13 residues. CDR1 is SGHKS, CDR2 YYEKEE, per germline (reference sequence). V was trimmed by 4 bases and J by 5 bases, leaving 12 bases between them. In DNA, the CDR3 is TGTGCCAGCAGCCCACAGGGATGGGAGACCCAGTACTTC. It codes for CASSPQGWETQYF. Full variable domain (remainder filled in from reference TRBV5-5 and TRBJ2-5): DAGVTQSPTHLIKTRGQQVTLRCSPISGHKSVSWYQQVLGQGPQFIFQYYEKEERGRGNFPDRFSARQFPNYSSELNVNALLLGDSALYLCASSPQGWETQYFGPGTRLLVL.

V gene TRBV7-2 combines with J gene TRBJ1-6; D is ambiguous. Germline V CDR1 and CDR2: SGHTA, FQGNSA. Trimming removed 4 bases at V and 15 bases at J, with 16 bases between. This CDR3 region has 13 residues. CDR3 nucleotide sequence: TGTGCCAGCAGCTCCTCCATGGGGAACGGCCTCCACTTT. This encodes CASSSSMGNGLHF.

The chain has TRBV9 and TRBJ2-5; D might be TRBD2 (5 bases). The CDR3 is made up of 14 amino acids. The V and J ends lost 4 bases and 5 bases respectively, with 15 bases between them. Germline V gene data show CDR1 as SGDLS and CDR2 as YYNGEE. CDR3 sequence reads: CASSPEGRRETQYF. For the CDR3, the DNA is TGTGCCAGCAGCCCAGAAGGGAGAAGGGAGACCCAGTACTTC.

This clone came up once. DNA for the CDR3: TGTGCCAGCTCACTACAGGGGAACGGTTACGAGCAGTACTTC. It yields the protein CASSLQGNGYEQYF. This chain connects TRBV18 to TRBJ2-7; TRBD1 matches at 7 bases. This CDR3 comprises 14 residues. Germline loops: CDR1 KGHSH, CDR2 LQKENI. V lost 4 bases and J lost 4; bases outside the gene matches: 7.

The gene calls are TRBV7-2 and TRBJ2-1; either TRBD1 or TRBD2 may fit D (5 bases each). CDR3 length: 15 amino acids. The germline gives CDR1 SGHTA, CDR2 FQGNSA. V was trimmed by 1 base and J by 7 bases, leaving 14 bases between them. CDR3: CASSLDGTPVNEQFF. The CDR3 DNA reads as TGTGCCAGCAGCTTAGATGGGACCCCTGTGAATGAGCAGTTCTTC.

Only a few counts were recorded for this clone. The chain has TRBV10-3 and TRBJ2-6, with 7 bases matching TRBD1. J lost 0 bases, V lost 0 bases, and 2 bases had no gene match. There are 17 residues in the CDR3. Germline V gene data show CDR1 as ENHRY and CDR2 as SYGVKD. CDR3 coding DNA: TGTGCCATCAGTGAGTCGTCAGGGGGCTCTGGGGCCAACGTCCTGACTTTC. It specifies CAISESSGGSGANVLTF.

This clone was counted between two and nine times. The junction departs from the called germline gene at one end, perhaps through a read error. The gene calls are TRBV5-3 and TRBJ1-5, with TRBD1 as a possible D gene (6 bases). TRBV5-3 is recorded as an ORF, its role being uncertain. The length of the CDR3 is 16 residues. This chain's CDR3 is CARSYGPGGHNQPQHF. The CDR3 nucleotides are TGTGCCAGGAGCTACGGTCCCGGGGGGCACAATCAGCCCCAGCATTTT.

The rearrangement joins TRBV27 to TRBJ1-3; TRBD1 agrees at 7 bases. Germline CDR1 reads MNHEY; CDR2 reads SMNVEV (reference sequence). CDR3 size: 15 residues. The V segment lost 5 bases and the J segment 0 bases; nucleotides outside the gene matches: 4. The CDR3 region has the DNA TGTGCCAGCAGTCCCCGACAGGGCTCTGGAAACACCATATATTTT. Its translation is CASSPRQGSGNTIYF.

The chain recombines TRBV21-1 with TRBJ2-2; TRBD2, the table's D call, was not compared with the DNA. TRBV21-1 is shown as a pseudogene. The CDR3 contains 11 residues. The CDR3: CASRRTGELFF. CDR3 nucleotides: TGTGCCAGCAGGCGGACCGGGGAGCTGTTTTTT.

V gene TRBV7-2 combines with J gene TRBJ2-2; D call uncertain. The CDR3 totals 15 residues. The V end was cut by 3 bases, the J end by 3 bases, with 11 bases between. Germline V gene lookup returns CDR1 SGHTA and CDR2 FQGNSA. The CDR3 DNA reads TGTGCCAGCAGCTTGCGATGGGAATACACCGGGGAGCTGTTTTTT. Its protein product is CASSLRWEYTGELFF. The full variable domain, its missing parts supplied by reference TRBV7-2 and TRBJ2-2, is GAGVSQSPSNKVTEKGKDVELRCDPISGHTALYWYRQSLGQGLEFLIYFQGNSAPDKSGLPSDRFSAERTGGSVSTLTIQRTQQEDSAVYLCASSLRWEYTGELFFGEGSRLTVL.

The chain recombines TRBV5-6 with TRBJ1-5, with 7 bases identical to TRBD1. This CDR3 spans 15 amino acids. Germline values: CDR1 SGHDT, CDR2 YYEEEE. Trimming removed 2 bases from V and 7 bases from J; junction bases left unmatched: 9. The DNA of the CDR3 is TGTGCCAGCAGCTTATATAAGGGGGCGAGACAGCCCCAGCATTTT. Protein sequence: CASSLYKGARQPQHF.

This clone was observed once. This chain links TRBV30 with TRBJ1-1; no definite D call. Trimming pared 4 bases from V and 1 base from J, leaving 10 bases between. This CDR3 is 13 amino acids long. Per germline, CDR1 GTSNPN and CDR2 SVGIG (reference sequence). For the CDR3, the DNA is TGTGCCTGGAATCCGTTCGGGAACACTGAAGCTTTCTTT. Translated, it gives CAWNPFGNTEAFF.

The rearrangement links TRBV30 to TRBJ1-3; no definite D call. Germline V CDR1 and CDR2: GTSNPN, SVGIG (reference sequence). V dropped 5 bases and J dropped 1 base, with 9 bases sitting between them. This CDR3 has 13 residues. The CDR3 protein is CAWDKGSGNTIYF. DNA of the CDR3: TGTGCCTGGGACAAAGGGTCTGGAAACACCATATATTTT.

V is TRBV5-6 and J is TRBJ2-7, with 10 bases identical to TRBD1. Germline V gene data show CDR1 as SGHDT and CDR2 as YYEEEE. The CDR3 has 19 residues. Unmatched junction bases numbered 17, after V lost 3 bases and J lost 2 bases. DNA for the CDR3: TGTGCCAGCAGCTCGAAATTTCGAGGACAGGGGGGCCTCCCCTACGAGCAGTACTTC. Its protein is CASSSKFRGQGGLPYEQYF.

This clone was found once. This sequence joins TRBV7-3 and TRBJ2-5, with D perhaps being TRBD1 or TRBD2 (6 bases each). Germline CDR1 is SGHTA and CDR2 is FQGTGA. This CDR3 is built from 13 residues. V was trimmed by 3 bases and J by 5 bases, leaving 10 bases between them. CDR3 residues: CASSFGGVETQYF. The CDR3 region has the DNA TGTGCCAGCAGCTTCGGGGGCGTCGAGACCCAGTACTTC.

In this sample, this clone turned up many times. This chain connects TRBV10-3 to TRBJ1-1; D remains unclear. With 3 bases removed from V and 8 bases from J, the gap between germline ends came to 19 bases. The CDR3 covers 15 residues. CDR1 and CDR2 (germline): ENHRY, SYGVKD. CDR3 sequence: CAISDWEVTTAEAFF. CDR3 nucleotides: TGTGCCATCAGTGATTGGGAGGTCACTACTGCGGAAGCTTTCTTT.

The table lists this clone with a count of one. This chain connects TRBV6-5 to TRBJ2-7; 7 bases agree with TRBD2. The CDR3 has 13 amino acids. The germline CDR1 and CDR2 sequences are MNHEY and SVGAGI. With 5 bases clipped from V and 4 bases from J, the junction kept 5 bases outside the gene matches. Written as DNA, the CDR3 is TGTGCCAGCAGTGATGGGGGGGAGTACGAGCAGTACTTC. Translated, it gives CASSDGGEYEQYF.

Note on this clone: The germline gene is not matched at one end of the junction; a read error may be the cause. This chain uses TRBV7-7 with TRBJ2-5, with D tentatively TRBD1 (6 bases). The CDR3 covers 15 residues. Germline V gives CDR1 SSHAT, CDR2 FNYEAQ (reference sequence). CDR3 coding DNA: TGTGCTAGCAGCTTAGCACCAGGGGCCCAAGAGACCCAGTACTTC. Its protein product is CASSLAPGAQETQYF.

The sample holds a few counts of this clone. This chain's CDR3 is CAISAPEGGSYNEQFF. The DNA of the CDR3 is TGTGCCATCAGTGCCCCGGAGGGCGGATCCTACAATGAGCAGTTCTTC. The genes are TRBV10-3 and TRBJ2-1; D might be TRBD2 (6 bases). The germline CDR1 and CDR2 sequences are ENHRY and SYGVKD. V lost 4 bases to trimming and J lost 1 base, with 14 bases between them. The CDR3 extends over 16 amino acids.

J is TRBJ1-2 and V is TRBV29-1; perhaps TRBD1 as D (6 bases). The CDR3 has 11 residues. Germline V gives CDR1 SQVTM, CDR2 ANQGSEA. With 6 bases removed from V and 4 bases from J, the gap between germline ends came to 9 bases. CDR3 in amino acids: CSVTGFYGYTF. The CDR3 bases are TGCAGCGTAACAGGGTTCTATGGCTACACCTTC. Looking up the rest from reference TRBV29-1 and TRBJ1-2 gives the full variable domain: SAVISQKPSRDICQRGTSLTIQCQVDSQVTMMFWYRQQPGQSLTLIATANQGSEATYESGFVIDKFPISRPNLTFSTLTVSNMSPEDSSIYLCSVTGFYGYTFGSGTRLTVV.

The J gene is TRBJ2-3, the V gene TRBV5-1; possible D gene TRBD2, 6 bases. The V end was cut by 4 bases, the J end by 1 base, with 13 bases between. CDR3 size: 15 residues. Germline V gene lookup returns CDR1 SGHRS and CDR2 YFSETQ. The CDR3 DNA sequence: TGCGCCAGCAGCCCAGGGACTGACCGCACAGATACGCAGTATTTT. Its translation: CASSPGTDRTDTQYF.